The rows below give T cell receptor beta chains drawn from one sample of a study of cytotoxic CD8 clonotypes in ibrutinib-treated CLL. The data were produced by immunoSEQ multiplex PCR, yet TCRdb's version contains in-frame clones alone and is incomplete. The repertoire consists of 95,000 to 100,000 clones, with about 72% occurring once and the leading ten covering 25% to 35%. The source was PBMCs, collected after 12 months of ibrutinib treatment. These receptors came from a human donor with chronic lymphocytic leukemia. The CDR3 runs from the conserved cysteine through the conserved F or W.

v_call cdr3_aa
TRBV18 CASTEGQGSQETQYF
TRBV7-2 CASSPLFHEQYF
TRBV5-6 CASSQSYYGYTF
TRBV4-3 CASSQTYGGGYTF
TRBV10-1 CASSESWTGETQYF
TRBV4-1 CASSQVGLFGNTIYF
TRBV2 CASTRDLSEAFF
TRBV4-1 CASSQGRGSEAFF
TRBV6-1 CASSEGWGASSPLHF
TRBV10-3 CAARDRSTDTQYF
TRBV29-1 CSVEKTRRTGNTEAFF
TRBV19 CASSINQPQHF
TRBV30 CAWSRPMNTEAFF
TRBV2 CASTQTGGGYTF
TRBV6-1 CASNLAFGYEQYF
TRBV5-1 CASSLDGGSNQPQHF
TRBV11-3 CASSFGTSGGAGEQYF
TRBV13 CASKPRGAFTDTQYF
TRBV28 CASSFGAENIQYF
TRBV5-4 CASSLVSGPGNTEAFF
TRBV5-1 CASSFRDRGSETQYF
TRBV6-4 CASSLLEGVEQFF
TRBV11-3 CASSLDRQTQYF
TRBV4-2 CASSQSSSGGARVTDTQYF
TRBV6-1 CASSRAGGYNEQFF
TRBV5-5 CASSLSGGNQPQHF
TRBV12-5 CASGPPGTSKGQYF
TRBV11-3 CASSKNNYEQYF
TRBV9 CASKGNTEAFF
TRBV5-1 CASSLTLSGTGELFF
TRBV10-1 CASSDTGDGNTEAFF
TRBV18 CASSPTAAGTGADIQYF
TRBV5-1 CASSLGGVTNEKLFF
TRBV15 CATSREGTGAGETQYF
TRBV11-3 CASSSRGAGELFF
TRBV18 CASSPGVSSGNTIYF
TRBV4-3 CASSQDGGQGRNIQYF
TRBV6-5 CASTYSGQGQQFF
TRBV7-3 CASSSQENTEAFF
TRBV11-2 CASSARDEQYF
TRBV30 CAWFSPRSSGNTIYF
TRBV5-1 CASSYLGGGAPRPFQETQYF
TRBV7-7 CASSLAWGSGEKLFF
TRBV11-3 CASSPALRDSPLHF
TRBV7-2 CASSYPLGGKGNTEAFF
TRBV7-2 CASSSGVRGYTF